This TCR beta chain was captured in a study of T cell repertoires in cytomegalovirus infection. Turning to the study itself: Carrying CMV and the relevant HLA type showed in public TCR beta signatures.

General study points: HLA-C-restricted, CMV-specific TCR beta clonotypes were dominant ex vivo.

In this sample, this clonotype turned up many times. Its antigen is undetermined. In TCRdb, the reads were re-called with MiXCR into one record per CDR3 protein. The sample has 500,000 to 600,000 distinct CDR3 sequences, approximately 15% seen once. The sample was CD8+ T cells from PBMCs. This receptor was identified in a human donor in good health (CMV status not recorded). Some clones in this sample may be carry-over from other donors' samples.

This CDR3 is CASSLRQGKLHF. For the CDR3, the DNA is TGTGCCAGCAGCCTTAGACAGGGGAAATTGCATTTT. The chain couples TRBV7-9 to TRBJ1-5; 8 nucleotides align to TRBD1. CDR3 length equals 12 residues. The ends lost 5 bases at V and 15 bases at J; junction bases unmatched: 9. Germline V gene lookup returns CDR1 SEHNR and CDR2 FQNEAQ (reference sequence).